This is a list of T cell receptor beta chains from one sample in a study of early stage breast cancer tumors. TCRdb keeps only in-frame clones here, not all; method: immunoSEQ multiplex PCR. The data show about 30,000 clones, with under 75% seen just once and 33% held by the top ten. The sequenced sample consisted of blood. The source of these receptors is a person aged 45 to 60 with breast cancer. Each CDR3 is given with its conserved first and last residue. The D gene is left open where the match is weak. Part of the rows lack a size; the others show once, few, many or a class for expanded clones.

v_gene	j_gene	d_gene	abundance	CDR3aa	CDR3nt
TRBV7-9	TRBJ1-3	NA	NA	CASSLAEGFSGNTIYF	TGTGCCAGCAGCTTAGCGGAGGGGTTCTCTGGAAACACCATATATTTT
TRBV20-1	TRBJ2-7	NA	NA	CSARDNYEQYF	TGCAGTGCTAGGGACAACTACGAGCAGTACTTC
TRBV7-7	TRBJ2-2	NA	few	CASRPGRGELFF	TGTGCTAGCAGACCTGGTAGAGGGGAGCTGTTTTTT
TRBV6-6	TRBJ1-2	NA	NA	CASKETKFYGYTF	TGTGCCAGCAAAGAGACGAAGTTCTATGGCTACACCTTC
TRBV7-2	TRBJ2-7	TRBD2	NA	CASSFSFGRGGYEQYF	TGTGCCAGCAGCTTTTCCTTCGGGAGGGGGGGCTACGAGCAGTACTTC
TRBV5-4	TRBJ2-7	TRBD2	NA	CASSRGLAGGSYEQYF	TGTGCCAGCAGCCGGGGACTAGCGGGAGGGTCCTACGAGCAGTACTTC
TRBV30	TRBJ1-3	NA	NA	CAWSLTGNTIYF	TGTGCCTGGAGCCTTACTGGAAACACCATATATTTT
TRBV16	TRBJ2-1	NA	NA	CASSQIDEQFF	TGTGCCAGCAGCCAAATTGATGAGCAGTTCTTC
TRBV27	TRBJ1-6	NA	few	CASSFSGSSSPLHF	TGTGCCAGCAGTTTTTCGGGGAGTAGCTCACCCCTCCACTTT
TRBV28	TRBJ2-7	NA	NA	CASMRGNYEQYF	TGTGCCAGTATGCGAGGGAACTACGAGCAGTACTTC
TRBV29-1	TRBJ2-5	TRBD1	NA	CSVRQGEQTQYF	TGCAGCGTTCGACAGGGGGAACAGACCCAGTACTTC
TRBV5-1	TRBJ2-7	TRBD1	once	CASSSQGPLMEQYF	TGCGCCAGCAGCTCACAGGGGCCCCTGATGGAGCAGTACTTC
TRBV11-2	TRBJ1-2	NA	NA	CASSPSGPYGYTF	TGTGCCAGCAGCCCCTCGGGGCCTTATGGCTACACCTTC
TRBV4-3	TRBJ2-1	TRBD1	NA	CASSQAGTGRYNEQFF	TGCGCCAGCAGCCAAGCCGGGACAGGGAGATACAATGAGCAGTTCTTC
TRBV11-3	TRBJ2-3	NA	NA	CASSYEGDTQYF	TGTGCCAGCAGCTATGAGGGGGATACGCAGTATTTT
TRBV2	TRBJ2-3	TRBD2	NA	CASSDTGTSGNLDTQYF	TGTGCCAGCAGTGACACCGGGACTAGCGGGAATCTAGATACGCAGTATTTT
TRBV19	TRBJ2-7	TRBD2	few	CASSISRLANEQYF	TGTGCCAGTAGTATATCGAGACTAGCGAACGAGCAGTACTTC
TRBV29-1	TRBJ2-7	TRBD2	NA	CSVFPSATGLQYF	TGCAGCGTTTTTCCCTCCGCAACGGGACTACAGTACTTC
TRBV9	TRBJ1-1	NA	few	CASSVGDAEAFF	TGTGCCAGCAGCGTAGGAGACGCTGAAGCTTTCTTT
TRBV11-2	TRBJ1-1	NA	once	CASTVDRRSEAFF	TGTGCCAGCACCGTTGACAGGAGATCTGAAGCTTTCTTT
TRBV5-6	TRBJ1-3	TRBD1	NA	CASSFFTGGMGNTIYF	TGTGCCAGCAGCTTCTTTACAGGGGGAATGGGAAACACCATATATTTT
TRBV7-9	TRBJ2-1	NA	NA	CASSLGARARIQDEQFF	TGTGCCAGCAGCTTAGGAGCGCGAGCTCGTATACAAGACGAGCAGTTCTTC
TRBV7-2	TRBJ2-2	TRBD1	NA	CASSLESGQGRDGELFF	TGTGCCAGCAGCTTAGAATCGGGACAGGGAAGGGACGGGGAGCTGTTTTTT
TRBV18	TRBJ2-2	NA	NA	CASSPSKGVLTGELFF	TGTGCCAGCTCACCCTCCAAGGGGGTGCTAACCGGGGAGCTGTTTTTT
TRBV6-1	TRBJ2-7	NA	NA	CASSAVVYEQYF	TGTGCCAGCAGTGCAGTGGTTTACGAGCAGTACTTC
TRBV27	TRBJ2-1	NA	NA	CASRNGIFFNEQFF	TGTGCCAGCAGAAACGGGATATTCTTCAATGAGCAGTTCTTC
TRBV19	TRBJ2-7	NA	NA	CASSIRQGYEQYF	TGTGCCAGTAGTATCAGGCAGGGCTACGAGCAGTACTTC
TRBV27	TRBJ2-7	TRBD1	NA	CASSPTGSSYEQYF	TGTGCCAGCAGCCCGACAGGGAGCTCCTACGAGCAGTACTTC
TRBV7-9	TRBJ2-1	NA	NA	CASSLVTGPPGNEQFF	TGTGCCAGCAGCTTAGTTACCGGGCCCCCTGGCAATGAGCAGTTCTTC
TRBV30	TRBJ1-1	NA	NA	CAWSFPTFPVTEAFF	TGTGCCTGGAGCTTCCCGACATTCCCTGTCACTGAAGCTTTCTTT
TRBV10-3	TRBJ2-7	NA	once	CATTPGTGSTSGTYEQYF	TGTGCCACAACCCCCGGGACAGGTAGCACTAGCGGTACCTACGAGCAGTACTTC
TRBV7-9	TRBJ2-3	NA	NA	CASRRGTDTQYF	TGTGCCAGCCGAAGAGGCACAGATACGCAGTATTTT
TRBV5-3	TRBJ1-1	NA	NA	CASSSRVNTEAFF	TGTGCCAGCAGTTCGAGGGTTAACACTGAAGCTTTCTTT
TRBV25-1	TRBJ2-7	NA	NA	CASSPPPGAVISYEQYF	TGTGCCAGCAGTCCACCTCCGGGGGCGGTCATCTCCTACGAGCAGTACTTC
TRBV5-1	TRBJ2-7	TRBD1	NA	CASSHPDRGLYEQYF	TGCGCCAGCAGTCATCCGGACAGGGGGCTTTACGAGCAGTACTTC
TRBV6-1	TRBJ2-1	NA	once	CASSEARRPYNEQFF	TGTGCCAGCAGTGAAGCGAGGAGGCCTTACAATGAGCAGTTCTTC
TRBV15	TRBJ2-7	NA	NA	CATSRESGSYEQYF	TGTGCCACCAGCAGAGAGAGCGGCTCCTACGAGCAGTACTTC
TRBV27	TRBJ1-5	NA	NA	CAIAFGGIPQPQHF	TGTGCCATAGCATTCGGGGGAATCCCTCAGCCCCAGCATTTT
TRBV5-1	TRBJ2-3	NA	NA	CASSLRGAQTDTQYF	TGCGCCAGCAGCTTACGGGGGGCCCAAACAGATACGCAGTATTTT
TRBV2	TRBJ2-5	NA	once	CASSLGPIETQYF	TGTGCCAGCAGTCTAGGACCTATAGAGACCCAGTACTTC
TRBV19	TRBJ2-7	NA	NA	CASSTLLRGYHEQYF	TGTGCCAGTAGTACTCTCCTACGGGGGTACCACGAGCAGTACTTC
TRBV7-3	TRBJ2-3	TRBD2	NA	CASSLTQTSGSTDTQYF	TGTGCCAGCAGCTTAACGCAGACTAGCGGGAGCACAGATACGCAGTATTTT
TRBV14	TRBJ2-1	NA	few	CASSTAYYNEQFF	TGTGCCAGCAGTACAGCGTACTACAATGAGCAGTTCTTC
TRBV9	TRBJ2-7	NA	NA	CASSVATARIYEQYF	TGTGCCAGCAGCGTAGCCACGGCCCGCATCTACGAGCAGTACTTC
TRBV5-4	TRBJ2-1	TRBD1	NA	CASSSGTGTLYNEQFF	TGTGCCAGCAGCTCGGGGACAGGGACTCTATACAATGAGCAGTTCTTC
TRBV7-2	TRBJ2-7	NA	once	CASSLGPRFGRTYEQYF	TGTGCCAGCAGCTTAGGGCCCCGGTTCGGCCGGACCTACGAGCAGTACTTC
TRBV4-3	TRBJ2-7	NA	NA	CASSPGTCSYEQYF	TGCGCCAGCAGCCCTGGGACTTGCTCCTACGAGCAGTACTTC
TRBV10-1	TRBJ2-1	NA	few	CASSTGALGNEQFF	TGCGCCAGCAGTACGGGAGCCCTCGGTAATGAGCAGTTCTTC
TRBV9	TRBJ2-7	TRBD1	NA	CASSVGGQGEFYEQYF	TGTGCCAGCAGCGTAGGGGGACAGGGGGAGTTCTACGAGCAGTACTTC
TRBV29-1	TRBJ2-2	NA	NA	CSVEGGFTGELFF	TGCAGCGTTGAGGGTGGATTCACCGGGGAGCTGTTTTTT
TRBV6-5	TRBJ2-7	TRBD1	once	CASSGGRGRNEQYF	TGTGCCAGCAGTGGGGGAAGGGGGCGTAACGAGCAGTACTTC
TRBV18	TRBJ2-3	NA	NA	CASSPFGTYTDTQYF	TGTGCCAGCTCACCATTCGGGACTTACACAGATACGCAGTATTTT
TRBV10-3	TRBJ2-7	TRBD2	NA	CAIPGRSVAGGSSYEQYF	TGTGCCATCCCGGGGAGAAGCGTTGCGGGGGGAAGCTCCTACGAGCAGTACTTC
TRBV5-4	TRBJ2-7	NA	many	CASSPPKQYF	TGTGCCAGCAGCCCCCCCAAGCAGTACTTC
TRBV9	TRBJ2-1	TRBD1	NA	CASSTRTGGGEYNEQFF	TGTGCCAGCAGCACCCGGACAGGGGGCGGGGAATACAATGAGCAGTTCTTC
TRBV5-3	TRBJ1-2	NA	NA	CARSLGKGLDYGYTF	TGTGCCAGAAGCTTGGGAAAGGGACTCGACTATGGCTACACCTTC
TRBV30	TRBJ1-4	NA	NA	CAWSAGAANEKLFF	TGTGCCTGGAGTGCGGGGGCGGCTAATGAAAAACTGTTTTTT
TRBV30	TRBJ1-2	NA	NA	CAWSVGYHGYTF	TGTGCCTGGAGTGTAGGGTACCATGGCTACACCTTC
TRBV6-5	TRBJ1-2	TRBD1	once	CASSPLGQGHGYTF	TGTGCCAGCAGCCCATTGGGACAGGGACATGGCTACACCTTC